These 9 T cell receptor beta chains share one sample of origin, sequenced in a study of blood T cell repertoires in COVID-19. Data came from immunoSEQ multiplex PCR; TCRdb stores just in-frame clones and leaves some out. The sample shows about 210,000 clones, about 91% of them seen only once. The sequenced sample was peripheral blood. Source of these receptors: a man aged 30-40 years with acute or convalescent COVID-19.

CDR3 loop: CASSLLRDRGGYTF. CDR3 nucleotide sequence: TGTGCCAGCAGCCTTCTTCGGGACAGGGGCGGCTACACCTTC. This rearrangement joins TRBV6-5 to TRBJ1-2; TRBD1 matches 10 bases. Germline V CDR1 and CDR2: MNHEY, SVGAGI. V shed 6 bases, J shed 8 bases, and the junction held 9 bases outside the gene matches. This CDR3 spans 14 amino acids.

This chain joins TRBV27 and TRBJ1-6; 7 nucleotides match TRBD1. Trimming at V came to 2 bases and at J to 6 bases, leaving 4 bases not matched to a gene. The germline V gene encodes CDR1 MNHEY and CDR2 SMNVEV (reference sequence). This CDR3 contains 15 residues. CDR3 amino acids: CASSLPGQTNSPLHF. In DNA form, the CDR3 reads TGTGCCAGCAGTTTACCGGGACAGACTAATTCACCCCTCCACTTT.

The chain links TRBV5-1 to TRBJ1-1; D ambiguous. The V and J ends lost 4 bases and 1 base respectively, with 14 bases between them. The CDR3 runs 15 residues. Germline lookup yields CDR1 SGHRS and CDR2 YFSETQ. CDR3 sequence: CASSLSPTPNTEAFF. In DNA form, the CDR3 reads TGCGCCAGCAGCCTCTCACCGACACCGAACACTGAAGCTTTCTTT.

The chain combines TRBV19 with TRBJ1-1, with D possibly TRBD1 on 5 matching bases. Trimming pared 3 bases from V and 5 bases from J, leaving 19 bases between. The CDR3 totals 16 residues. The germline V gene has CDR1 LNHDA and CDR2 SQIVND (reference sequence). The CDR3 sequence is CASSIFPTQGKTEAFF. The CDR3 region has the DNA TGTGCCAGTAGTATTTTCCCAACGCAGGGCAAGACTGAAGCTTTCTTT.

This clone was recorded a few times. CDR3 sequence (DNA): TGTGCCAGCAGTCCCAGGGCATCGTCCAAAAACATTCAGTACTTC. Its translation: CASSPRASSKNIQYF. The genes are TRBV27 and TRBJ2-4, with a possible D match to TRBD1 (5 bases). The CDR3 sequence is 15 residues long. V lost 5 bases to trimming and J lost 2 bases, with 13 bases between them. CDR1 is MNHEY and CDR2 is SMNVEV in the germline V gene (reference sequence).

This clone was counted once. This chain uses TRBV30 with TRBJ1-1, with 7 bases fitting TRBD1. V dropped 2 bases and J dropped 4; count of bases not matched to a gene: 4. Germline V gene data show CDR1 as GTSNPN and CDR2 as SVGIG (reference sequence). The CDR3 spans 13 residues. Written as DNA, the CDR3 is TGTGCCTGGAGTAAGACAGGGATCACTGAAGCTTTCTTT. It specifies CAWSKTGITEAFF.

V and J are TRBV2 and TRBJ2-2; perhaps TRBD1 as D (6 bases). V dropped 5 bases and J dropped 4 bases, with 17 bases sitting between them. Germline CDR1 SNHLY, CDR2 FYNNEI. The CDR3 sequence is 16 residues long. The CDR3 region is CASSPLARGGTGELFF. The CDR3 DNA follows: TGTGCCAGCAGTCCTCTAGCCCGAGGGGGCACCGGGGAGCTGTTTTTT.

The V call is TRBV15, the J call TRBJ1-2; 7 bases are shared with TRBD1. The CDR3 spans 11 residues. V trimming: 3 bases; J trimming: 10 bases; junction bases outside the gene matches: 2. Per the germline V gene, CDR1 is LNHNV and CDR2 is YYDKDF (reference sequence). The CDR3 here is CATSRGQLYTF. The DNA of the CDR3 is TGTGCCACCAGCAGGGGACAGCTCTACACCTTC.

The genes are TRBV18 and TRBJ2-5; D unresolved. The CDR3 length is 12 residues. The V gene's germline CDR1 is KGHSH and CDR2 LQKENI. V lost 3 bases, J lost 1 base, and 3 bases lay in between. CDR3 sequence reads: CASSPLQETQYF. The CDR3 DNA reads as TGTGCCAGCTCACCCCTCCAAGAGACCCAGTACTTC.